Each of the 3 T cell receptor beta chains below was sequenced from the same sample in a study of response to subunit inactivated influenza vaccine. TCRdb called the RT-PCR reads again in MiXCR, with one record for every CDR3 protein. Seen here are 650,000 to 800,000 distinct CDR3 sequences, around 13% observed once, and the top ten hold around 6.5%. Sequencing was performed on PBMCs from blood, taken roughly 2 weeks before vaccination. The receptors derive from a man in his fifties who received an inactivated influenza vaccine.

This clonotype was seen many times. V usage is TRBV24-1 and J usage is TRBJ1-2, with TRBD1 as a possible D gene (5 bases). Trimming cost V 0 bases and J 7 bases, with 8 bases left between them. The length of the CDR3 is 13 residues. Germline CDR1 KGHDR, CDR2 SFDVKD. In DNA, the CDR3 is TGTGCCACCAGTGATTTGCTTGGGGCTGGCTACACCTTC. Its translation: CATSDLLGAGYTF.

The CDR3 loop is CASSGLAGGPADTQYF. CDR3 nucleotide sequence: TGTGCCAGCAGCGGACTAGCGGGAGGGCCGGCAGATACGCAGTATTTT. The chain joins TRBV3-1 to TRBJ2-3; 15 positions match TRBD2. Per the germline V gene, CDR1 is LGHDT and CDR2 is YNNKEL (reference sequence). The CDR3 contains 16 residues. The V and J ends lost 5 bases and 4 bases, in that order; junction bases with no gene match: 4.

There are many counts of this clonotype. CDR3 coding DNA: TGCAGTGCTAGAGTACGGGAGGCCAATCAGTTCTTC. Protein sequence: CSARVREANQFF. The gene calls are TRBV20-1 and TRBJ2-1, with 7 bases lining up with TRBD2. This CDR3 is 12 amino acids long. Germline assignment: CDR1 DFQATT and CDR2 SNEGSKA (reference sequence). V dropped 1 base and J dropped 13; count of bases not matched to a gene: 7.